The 22 T cell receptor beta chains given below trace back to one sample, sequenced in a study of CD8+ T cells in alopecia areata (dated by TCRdb to between 2017 and 2018). The treatment or condition label here, explained by the study, means: oral pan-JAK inhibitor, 5-10 mg twice daily. The library was made by the immunoSEQ multiplex PCR assay. For TCR sequencing, RNA was extracted from every sample and reverse transcribed into cDNA to serve as template. What TCRdb holds here is the immuneACCESS table cut down to in-frame rearrangements. Part of the clones is not present; checked against another copy, under half of the missing clones reflect an unresolved V gene, and the others are unexplained. The sample table shows more than 150,000 clones, and 40% to 65% are seen once. The ten largest clones capture about 9.4% of the sample. Sample: CD8+ T cells sorted from blood, taken around week 54, from a patient treated with tofacitinib. These receptors originate from a human donor with alopecia areata.

This chain links TRBV6-5 with TRBJ2-3, with TRBD1 matching over 10 bases. Germline trimming cut 6 bases from V and 4 bases from J; bases unmatched to any gene: 4. CDR1 and CDR2 from the germline V gene are MNHEY and SVGAGI. This CDR3 contains 14 residues. The CDR3 region has the DNA TGTGCCAGCAGCCTGACAGGGGGCGCAGATACGCAGTATTTT. This gives the protein CASSLTGGADTQYF.

This clone was detected a few times. The chain links TRBV27 to TRBJ2-2, with D tentatively TRBD1 (5 bases). Germline V gene lookup returns CDR1 MNHEY and CDR2 SMNVEV (reference sequence). Trimming shortened V by 5 bases and J by 4 bases, and 17 bases separated the two germline ends. This CDR3 comprises 16 residues. Here the CDR3 reads CASSTLTDWSTGELFF. In nucleotides, the CDR3 is TGTGCCAGCAGTACTTTGACAGACTGGTCCACCGGGGAGCTGTTTTTT.

The chain joins TRBV27 to TRBJ1-2; unclear D gene. The germline CDR1 and CDR2 sequences are MNHEY and SMNVEV (reference sequence). This CDR3 has 13 residues. V lost 2 bases to trimming and J lost 8 bases, with 12 bases between them. The CDR3 region is CASSLAPAGGYTF. The CDR3 DNA follows: TGTGCCAGCAGTTTAGCCCCCGCGGGCGGCTACACCTTC.

The gene calls are TRBV5-1 and TRBJ1-5; no definite D call. Per germline, CDR1 SGHRS and CDR2 YFSETQ. The ends were cut back, 5 bases at V and 2 bases at J, with 8 bases in the middle. There are 13 residues in the CDR3. The CDR3 region has the DNA TGCGCCAGCAGTTTTGGTGGCAATCAGCCCCAGCATTTT. Amino acids: CASSFGGNQPQHF.

This clone was observed a few times. The V and J genes are TRBV7-9 and TRBJ2-5; 7 bases agree with TRBD2. The CDR3 is 15 amino acids. J was trimmed by 2 bases and V by 3 bases; bases with no gene match: 6. From germline, CDR1 is SEHNR and CDR2 FQNEAQ (reference sequence). The CDR3 protein is CASSFIRRGQETQYF. The CDR3 DNA reads TGTGCCAGCAGCTTCATTAGGCGGGGGCAAGAGACCCAGTACTTC.

The chain uses TRBV13 and TRBJ2-3; D gene ambiguous. The CDR3 has 13 amino acids. Germline V CDR1 and CDR2: PRHDT, FYEKMQ (reference sequence). The V and J ends lost 5 bases and 0 bases respectively, with 6 bases between them. CDR3 nucleotide sequence: TGTGCCAGCAGCCCCGATAGCACAGATACGCAGTATTTT. It translates to CASSPDSTDTQYF.

This clone was counted only a few times. The V and J genes are TRBV15 and TRBJ2-5; D might be TRBD2 (7 bases). Germline V gives CDR1 LNHNV, CDR2 YYDKDF (reference sequence). The CDR3 is made up of 16 amino acids. V was pared by 0 bases and J by 2 bases, with 13 bases between. CDR3 region: CATSREGGGRQETQYF. The CDR3 DNA sequence: TGTGCCACCAGCAGAGAGGGCGGGGGCCGTCAAGAGACCCAGTACTTC.

The chain links TRBV27 to TRBJ1-2, with a possible D match to TRBD1 (6 bases). From germline, CDR1 is MNHEY and CDR2 SMNVEV (reference sequence). V was trimmed by 6 bases and J by 4 bases, leaving 12 bases between them. There are 13 residues in the CDR3. CDR3 in amino acids: CASRTGSSYGYTF. The CDR3, as DNA: TGTGCCAGCAGGACAGGTTCGAGCTATGGCTACACCTTC.

The chain couples TRBV2 to TRBJ2-4; D possibly corresponds to TRBD2 (6 bases). With 6 bases removed from V and 0 bases from J, the gap between germline ends came to 15 bases. The germline V gene encodes CDR1 SNHLY and CDR2 FYNNEI. CDR3 length: 16 residues. The CDR3 DNA reads as TGTGCCAGCAGCTTTGGGAGGACCGCAGCCAAAAACATTCAGTACTTC. Its translation: CASSFGRTAAKNIQYF.

V and J are TRBV7-9 and TRBJ2-3; D is unresolved. The CDR3 contains 13 residues. V lost 5 bases and J 7 bases, leaving 13 bases between the germline ends. Germline V lookup: CDR1 SEHNR, CDR2 FQNEAQ (reference sequence). The CDR3 spells CASSAPGFNTQYF. Here the CDR3 DNA reads TGTGCCAGCAGCGCCCCCGGATTCAATACGCAGTATTTT.

The chain has TRBV4-3 and TRBJ2-3; 9 nucleotides line up with TRBD1. The CDR3 spans 17 residues. Germline assignment: CDR1 LGHNA and CDR2 YSLEER. V shed 0 bases, J shed 2 bases, and the junction held 6 bases outside the gene matches. In DNA, the CDR3 is TGCGCCAGCAGCCAAGACGTGGGGACAGGGTACACAGATACGCAGTATTTT. Translating it yields CASSQDVGTGYTDTQYF.

The chain has TRBV6-6 and TRBJ1-6; tentatively, D is TRBD1 (6 bases). V was shortened by 0 bases and J by 9 bases, with 15 bases between the two germline ends. Germline loops: CDR1 MNHNY, CDR2 SVGAGI (reference sequence). The CDR3 is 16 amino acids. For the CDR3, the DNA is TGTGCCAGCAGTTACTCGGAGGACAGCCCGAGTTCACCCCTCCACTTT. Its protein is CASSYSEDSPSSPLHF.

This clone was seen a few times. V is TRBV27 and J is TRBJ1-6, with D possibly matching TRBD1 (5 bases). Per the germline V gene, CDR1 is MNHEY and CDR2 is SMNVEV (reference sequence). The CDR3 runs to 14 residues. Deletions cut 8 bases from V and 11 bases from J, with 19 bases between. CDR3 loop: CASGYSRGGAPLHF. The CDR3 DNA is TGTGCCAGCGGGTATTCGAGGGGAGGGGCACCCCTCCACTTT.

V gene TRBV9 combines with J gene TRBJ2-5, with 11 positions matching TRBD2. This CDR3 contains 13 residues. The junction had 3 bases not matched to a gene; V was cut back by 7 bases and J by 4 bases. The germline V gene has CDR1 SGDLS and CDR2 YYNGEE. CDR3: CASGTSGGETQYF. CDR3 bases: TGTGCCAGCGGCACTAGCGGGGGAGAGACCCAGTACTTC.

This chain joins TRBV14 and TRBJ1-1; D possibly corresponds to TRBD1 (5 bases). From germline, CDR1 is SGHDN and CDR2 FVKESK. There are 14 residues in the CDR3. Trimming cost V 3 bases and J 6 bases, with 14 bases left between them. In DNA form, the CDR3 reads TGTGCCAGCAGCCACGGACATAGGTTGGCTGAAGCTTTCTTT. Encoded protein: CASSHGHRLAEAFF.

This clone was seen a few times. The V gene is TRBV27, the J gene TRBJ2-3; D is possibly TRBD2 (6 bases). The CDR3 contains 15 residues. The V gene's germline CDR1 is MNHEY and CDR2 SMNVEV (reference sequence). The V gene lost 5 bases and the J gene lost 6 bases, with 18 bases spanning the gap. The CDR3 loop is CASSPPGLPVDTQYF. CDR3 nucleotide sequence: TGTGCCAGCAGTCCTCCGGGACTCCCCGTTGATACGCAGTATTTT.

This clone appeared a few times. This chain connects TRBV29-1 to TRBJ2-1; D is unresolved. CDR3 size: 11 residues. CDR1 is SQVTM and CDR2 is ANQGSEA in the germline V gene. The germline V and J ends were trimmed by 5 bases and 3 bases, with 5 bases remaining between them. The CDR3 here is CSVISYNEQFF. The CDR3 DNA is TGCAGCGTTATTAGCTACAATGAGCAGTTCTTC.

J is TRBJ2-5 and V is TRBV27; TRBD1 matches 7 bases. CDR1 MNHEY and CDR2 SMNVEV come from the germline V gene (reference sequence). The CDR3 spans 13 residues. V lost 6 bases and J lost 1; bases outside the gene matches: 2. CDR3 amino acids: CASSGQAQETQYF. CDR3 in DNA: TGTGCCAGCAGCGGACAGGCCCAAGAGACCCAGTACTTC.

This clone has a handful of counts. The genes are TRBV19 and TRBJ1-5; D not certain. Germline V CDR1 and CDR2: LNHDA, SQIVND (reference sequence). The length of the CDR3 is 15 residues. Trimming pared 0 bases from V and 1 base from J, leaving 7 bases between. CDR3 nucleotide sequence: TGTGCCAGTAGTATAGATCTGTACAGCAATCAGCCCCAGCATTTT. Amino acid sequence: CASSIDLYSNQPQHF.

The chain carries TRBV27 and TRBJ1-3, with 7 nucleotides matching TRBD1. V lost 8 bases, J lost 7 bases, and 8 bases stayed unmatched. The V gene's germline CDR1 is MNHEY and CDR2 SMNVEV (reference sequence). The CDR3 runs to 13 residues. The CDR3 nucleotides are TGTGCCAGCCGACAGGGCGGGACGAACACCATATATTTT. This translates into CASRQGGTNTIYF.

Of note for this clone: Since a far larger clone is one base different, this is likely a read error. This same CDR3 is encoded by further DNA sequences in the sample. CDR3: CASSEGTSGGNEQFF. CDR3 bases: TGTGCCAGCAGTGAAGGGACTAGCGGGGGGAATGAGCAGTTCTTC. The V and J genes are TRBV6-1 and TRBJ2-1, with 14 bases matching TRBD2. From germline, CDR1 is MNHNS and CDR2 SASEGT. Trimming removed 1 base from V and 7 bases from J; junction bases left unmatched: 0. There are 15 residues in the CDR3.

The CDR3 nucleotides read TGTGCCAGCAGCCCCGGGGGCCTTTATGAGGGACTGTTTTTT. This sequence encodes CASSPGGLYEGLFF. The J gene is TRBJ1-4, the V gene TRBV5-6, with a weak D call TRBD1 (6 bases). V lost 4 bases, J lost 13 bases, and 20 bases lay in between. The CDR3 extends over 14 amino acids. Germline-derived CDR1 and CDR2 are SGHDT and YYEEEE.